This T cell receptor (beta chain) emerged from a study of T cell changes during pregnancy in multiple sclerosis. Unmatched junction bases numbered 10, after V lost 6 bases and J lost 1 base. Germline CDR1 reads SQVTM; CDR2 reads ANQGSEA. CDR3 length: 15 amino acids. The assay was immunoSEQ multiplex PCR, and TCRdb's table has in-frame clones only and misses some. The profile covers around 36,000 clones, with around 90% appearing a single time and about 0.45% taken by the ten largest. The source is a female donor with multiple sclerosis, enrolled in a pregnancy study. The material was CD4+ T cells from peripheral blood mononuclear cells, obtained in the third trimester of pregnancy. The chain links TRBV29-1 to TRBJ2-7; 9 positions agree with TRBD1. CDR3 sequence reads: CSVRNTGTGSYEQYF. The CDR3 coding sequence is TGCAGCGTGCGTAACACCGGGACAGGGTCCTACGAGCAGTACTTC.